The 19 T cell receptor beta chains below come from one sample, sequenced in a study of memory CD4+ T cells and cytomegalovirus serostatus. Single viable CD3+CD4+CD8-CD45RO+ cells were sorted as the memory CD4+ T cells. Using immunoSEQ multiplex PCR, the repertoire was profiled, and TCRdb retains in-frame clones only, with some absent. The sample has about 75,000 clones, roughly 78% seen once. Sequenced input: memory CD4+ T cells from blood. The receptors derive from an adult in good health and CMV-seropositive.

This clone was picked up a small number of times. V and J are TRBV6-1 and TRBJ1-2; a weak D match, TRBD1 (6 bases). V was shortened by 4 bases and J by 8 bases, with 8 bases between the two germline ends. Germline assignment: CDR1 MNHNS and CDR2 SASEGT. The CDR3 is made up of 11 amino acids. CDR3 region: CASSGRGGYTF. The CDR3 nucleotides read TGTGCCAGCAGTGGCAGGGGAGGCTACACCTTC.

The chain recombines TRBV5-6 with TRBJ1-5; 8 bases fit TRBD1. Germline CDR1 is SGHDT and CDR2 is YYEEEE. Trimming removed 2 bases from V and 3 bases from J; junction bases left unmatched: 7. The CDR3 has 16 amino acids. The CDR3 sequence: CASSFVSQGVNQPQHF. DNA for the CDR3: TGTGCCAGCAGCTTTGTGTCACAGGGGGTCAATCAGCCCCAGCATTTT.

This clone was counted once. The genes are TRBV27 and TRBJ1-2, with D possibly being TRBD1 (5 bases). This CDR3 spans 13 amino acids. V lost 5 bases and J 4 bases, leaving 11 bases between the germline ends. Germline V CDR1 and CDR2: MNHEY, SMNVEV (reference sequence). CDR3 in DNA: TGTGCCAGCAGTCCGAGGGGCCTCTATGGCTACACCTTC. Its protein product is CASSPRGLYGYTF.

This clone has a single count. The chain links TRBV5-8 to TRBJ2-2, with D maybe TRBD1 (5 bases). Trimming removed 0 bases at V and 5 bases at J, with 14 bases between. This CDR3 comprises 16 residues. Germline CDR1 is SGHTS and CDR2 is YDEGEE. The CDR3 sequence is CASSLVSGSQTGELFF. Here the CDR3 DNA reads TGTGCCAGCAGCTTGGTTTCAGGGTCTCAAACCGGGGAGCTGTTTTTT.

This clone has just one count. The CDR3 DNA reads as TGTGCCAGCAGCCCCGGACAGCTTTACAATGAGCAGTTCTTC. Translation: CASSPGQLYNEQFF. The V gene is TRBV7-9, the J gene TRBJ2-1; D may be TRBD1 (6 bases). From germline, CDR1 is SEHNR and CDR2 FQNEAQ (reference sequence). Between the trimmed V and J ends, which lost 5 bases and 4 bases, there was a span of 12 bases. The CDR3 loop spans 14 amino acids. The full variable domain, its missing parts supplied by reference TRBV7-9 and TRBJ2-1, is DTGVSQNPRHKITKRGQNVTFRCDPISEHNRLYWYRQTLGQGPEFLTYFQNEAQLEKSRLLSDRFSAERPKGSFSTLEIQRTEQGDSAMYLCASSPGQLYNEQFFGPGTRLTVL.

The rearrangement links TRBV5-6 to TRBJ1-4, with D hard to call. The germline V gene encodes CDR1 SGHDT and CDR2 YYEEEE. The CDR3 runs 13 residues. V was pared by 4 bases and J by 6 bases, with 10 bases between. CDR3 in amino acids: CASSRAVDEKLFF. The CDR3 DNA reads as TGTGCCAGCAGCCGGGCTGTTGATGAAAAACTGTTTTTT.

The CDR3 region has the DNA TGTGCCAGCAGTTCTCAGGGAGGCGGGGAGCTGTTTTTT. It is translated as CASSSQGGGELFF. This chain joins TRBV6-5 and TRBJ2-2; D may be TRBD2 (6 bases). The CDR3 consists of 13 residues. The V gene lost 4 bases and the J gene lost 7 bases, with 10 bases spanning the gap. Germline CDR1 MNHEY, CDR2 SVGAGI.

The CDR3 protein is CASGYNQPQHF. CDR3 DNA: TGTGCCAGCGGTTACAATCAGCCCCAGCATTTT. The chain combines TRBV2 with TRBJ1-5; D unclear. CDR3 size: 11 residues. Trimming removed 8 bases from V and 3 bases from J, with 5 bases in between. Germline assignment: CDR1 SNHLY and CDR2 FYNNEI.

V and J are TRBV5-6 and TRBJ2-7; 11 bases agree with TRBD2. Germline assignment: CDR1 SGHDT and CDR2 YYEEEE. J gave up 0 bases and V 0 bases, and 2 bases lay outside the gene matches. The CDR3 loop spans 16 amino acids. CDR3 in amino acids: CASSLGLAGSSYEQYV. The CDR3 coding sequence is TGTGCCAGCAGCTTGGGACTAGCGGGAAGCTCCTACGAGCAGTACGTC.

The chain carries TRBV7-9 and TRBJ1-6, with 8 bases lining up with TRBD1. CDR1 and CDR2 from the germline V gene are SEHNR and FQNEAQ (reference sequence). Trimming at V came to 5 bases and at J to 8 bases, leaving 5 bases not matched to a gene. The CDR3 runs to 14 residues. This chain's CDR3 is CASSPRDRYSPLHF. CDR3 in DNA: TGTGCCAGCAGCCCGCGGGACAGGTATTCACCCCTCCACTTT.

CDR3: CAWSGTGYYEQYF. The CDR3 DNA reads as TGTGCCTGGAGTGGGACAGGGTATTACGAGCAGTACTTC. The chain combines TRBV30 with TRBJ2-7; TRBD1 matches at 8 bases. The germline V gene has CDR1 GTSNPN and CDR2 SVGIG (reference sequence). J lost 4 bases, V lost 1 base, and 3 bases had no gene match. There are 13 residues in the CDR3. The full variable domain, with the rest looked up from reference TRBV30 and TRBJ2-7, is SQTIHQWPATLVQPVGSPLSLECTVEGTSNPNLYWYRQAAGRGLQLLFYSVGIGQISSEVPQNLSASRPQDRQFILSSKKLLLSDSGFYLCAWSGTGYYEQYFGPGTRLTVT.

The chain joins TRBV25-1 to TRBJ1-1, with 10 bases aligning to TRBD1. This CDR3 contains 15 residues. V was pared by 6 bases and J by 1 base, with 5 bases of the junction left unmatched. CDR1 MGHDK and CDR2 SYGVNS come from the germline V gene. The CDR3 bases are TGTGCCAGCAGCAGGACAGGGGGGTCGAACACTGAAGCTTTCTTT. It codes for CASSRTGGSNTEAFF.

V gene TRBV5-1 combines with J gene TRBJ2-2, with D possibly TRBD2 on 6 matching bases. Per germline, CDR1 SGHRS and CDR2 YFSETQ. Trimming stripped 4 bases from V and 5 bases from J, with 18 bases between. CDR3 size: 16 residues. CDR3 in DNA: TGCGCCAGCAGCATCCAGGGACCCGCGGGGACCGGGGAGCTGTTTTTT. Translation gives CASSIQGPAGTGELFF.

The chain recombines TRBV9 with TRBJ2-5; D is unclear. V was cut by 0 bases and J by 4 bases, with 16 bases left in between. CDR1 and CDR2 from the germline V gene are SGDLS and YYNGEE. This CDR3 has 16 amino acids. In nucleotides, the CDR3 is TGTGCCAGCAGCGTAGGTTTGGCCTGGAAGGGAGAGACCCAGTACTTC. Protein: CASSVGLAWKGETQYF. The full variable domain, in which reference TRBV9 and TRBJ2-5 provide the parts outside the CDR3, is DSGVTQTPKHLITATGQRVTLRCSPRSGDLSVYWYQQSLDQGLQFLIQYYNGEERAKGNILERFSAQQFPDLHSELNLSSLELGDSALYFCASSVGLAWKGETQYFGPGTRLLVL.

This chain joins TRBV18 and TRBJ2-4, with D possibly being TRBD2 (7 bases). This CDR3 is 14 amino acids long. The germline V gene encodes CDR1 KGHSH and CDR2 LQKENI. Trimming cost V 4 bases and J 7 bases, with 14 bases left between them. The CDR3 protein is CASSLGEGVNIQYF. CDR3 coding DNA: TGTGCCAGCTCACTCGGGGAGGGGGTCAACATTCAGTACTTC.

The rearrangement joins TRBV27 to TRBJ2-3; TRBD2 matches 11 bases. The V gene's germline CDR1 is MNHEY and CDR2 SMNVEV (reference sequence). The CDR3 runs to 16 residues. V was clipped by 3 bases and J by 2 bases; unmatched bases: 4. For the CDR3, the DNA is TGTGCCAGCAGTTTTAGCGGGGGGGGACCCACAGATACGCAGTATTTT. Its translation is CASSFSGGGPTDTQYF.

The chain employs TRBV28 and TRBJ1-4; D gene ambiguous. The germline gives CDR1 MDHEN, CDR2 SYDVKM. This CDR3 comprises 13 residues. Between the trimmed V and J ends, which lost 3 bases and 9 bases, there was a span of 11 bases. CDR3 in amino acids: CASSFWLTKKLFF. CDR3 coding DNA: TGTGCCAGCAGTTTCTGGCTCACTAAAAAACTGTTTTTT.

The rearrangement joins TRBV10-3 to TRBJ1-2; tentatively, D is TRBD1 (5 bases). CDR1 is ENHRY, CDR2 SYGVKD, per germline. The CDR3 covers 13 residues. V shed 6 bases and J shed 2 bases, with 10 bases lying between them. The CDR3 DNA reads TGTGCCATCAGAGCGGGGACCAACTATGGCTACACCTTC. Its translation: CAIRAGTNYGYTF.

A few counts support this clone. The genes are TRBV4-2 and TRBJ2-5; 10 nucleotides match TRBD2. CDR3 length: 17 amino acids. Germline CDR1 LGHNA, CDR2 YNFKEQ. V lost 1 base and J lost 2; bases outside the gene matches: 7. The CDR3 DNA follows: TGTGCCAGCAGCCAAGGCCAAGCGGGGGGGCCGCAAGAGACCCAGTACTTC. Translating it yields CASSQGQAGGPQETQYF.